This T cell receptor (beta chain) was identified in a study of T-cell reconstitution after alpha-beta-depleted transplantation in children. Unique molecular identifiers were used in preparing the TCRbeta library. From the PCR reads, TCRdb called clonotypes with MiXCR, one entry per CDR3 protein. The sample consists of about 590,000 distinct CDR3 sequences, 13% of them appearing once. This clonotype was observed a handful of times. Material: PBMCs, mostly from graft donor cells, obtained 360 days after TCRalphabeta/CD19-depleted stem cell transplant. This TCR came from a male patient between 5 and 17 years old who had a stem cell transplant for acute myeloid leukemia, so the T cells may come from the graft donor.

CDR3 nucleotides: TGTGCCAGCAGTCCGACGAGGGGTCCCTGGGCCCAGTACTTC. As protein: CASSPTRGPWAQYF. The chain has TRBV7-2 and TRBJ2-5; either TRBD1 or TRBD2 may fit D (5 bases each). Germline assignment: CDR1 SGHTA and CDR2 FQGNSA. Trimming cost V 6 bases and J 9 bases, with 20 bases left between them. CDR3 length: 14 residues.